This note documents a single TCR beta chain sequence. The sample belongs to a study of blood T cells in healthy people across ages. The J segment lost 4 bases and the V segment lost 5 bases, leaving 6 bases of the junction unmatched. Germline lookup yields CDR1 KGHSH and CDR2 LQKENI. The CDR3 length is 14 residues. A J-beta primer mix and a sample-barcoded 5' primer were used in a second PCR of roughly 7 to 12 cycles. TCRdb redid the calling of the 5' RACE reads with MiXCR, one entry per CDR3 protein. Altogether hundreds of thousands of distinct CDR3 sequences are present, around 48% being singletons, with the ten largest covering about an eighth.

The sequenced sample consisted of blood. The source is a man aged 25 to 40 in good health. The rearrangement joins TRBV18 to TRBJ2-3, with 7 nucleotides matching TRBD1. The CDR3 nucleotides read TGTGCCAGCTCATCAAGACAGGGCCCAGATACGCAGTATTTT. It specifies CASSSRQGPDTQYF.